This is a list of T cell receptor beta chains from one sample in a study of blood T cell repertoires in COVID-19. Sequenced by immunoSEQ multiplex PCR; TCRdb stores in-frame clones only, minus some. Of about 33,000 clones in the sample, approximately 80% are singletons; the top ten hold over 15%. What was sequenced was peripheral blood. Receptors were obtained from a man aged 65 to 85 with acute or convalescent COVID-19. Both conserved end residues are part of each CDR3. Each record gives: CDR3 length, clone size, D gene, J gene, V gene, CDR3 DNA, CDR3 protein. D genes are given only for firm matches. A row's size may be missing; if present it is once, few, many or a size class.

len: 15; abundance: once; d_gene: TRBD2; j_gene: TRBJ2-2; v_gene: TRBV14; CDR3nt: TGTGCCAGCAGCCAAGGACTAGCGGGGACCGGGGAGCTGTTTTTT; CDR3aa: CASSQGLAGTGELFF
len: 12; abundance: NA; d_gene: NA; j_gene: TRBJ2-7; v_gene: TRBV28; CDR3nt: TGTGCCAGCAGTTTTAAAGCGTTCGAGCAGTACTTC; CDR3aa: CASSFKAFEQYF
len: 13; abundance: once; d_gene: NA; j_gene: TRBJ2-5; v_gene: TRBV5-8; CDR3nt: TGTGCCAGCAGCTTGGGAGGACAAGAGACCCAGTACTTC; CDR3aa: CASSLGGQETQYF
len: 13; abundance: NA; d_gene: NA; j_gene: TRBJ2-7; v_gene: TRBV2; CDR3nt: TGTGCCAGCACTGTACAGGCAGGCTACGAGCAGTACTTC; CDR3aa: CASTVQAGYEQYF
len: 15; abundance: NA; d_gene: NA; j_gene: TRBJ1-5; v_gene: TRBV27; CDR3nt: TGTGCCAGCAGTTTAGGGACAAATAGCAATCAGCCCCAGCATTTT; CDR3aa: CASSLGTNSNQPQHF
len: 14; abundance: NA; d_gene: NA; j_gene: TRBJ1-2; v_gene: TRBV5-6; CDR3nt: TGTGCCAGCAGCTTGGCCAGCGGGGATAGGGGCTACACCTTC; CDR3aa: CASSLASGDRGYTF
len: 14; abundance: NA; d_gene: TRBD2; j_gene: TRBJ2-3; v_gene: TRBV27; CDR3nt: TGTGCCAGCAGTACCGGGACTACTCTAGATACGCAGTATTTT; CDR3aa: CASSTGTTLDTQYF
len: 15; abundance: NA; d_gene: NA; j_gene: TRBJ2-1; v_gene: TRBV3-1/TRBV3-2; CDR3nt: TGTGCCAGCAGCCCCTGGGGCCACGAAGACAATGAGCAGTTCTTC; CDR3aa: CASSPWGHEDNEQFF
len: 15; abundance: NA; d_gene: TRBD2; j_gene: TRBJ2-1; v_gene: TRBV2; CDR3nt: TGTGCCAGCACCAGACTAGCGGGAGTAATAAATGAGCAGTTCTTC; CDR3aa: CASTRLAGVINEQFF
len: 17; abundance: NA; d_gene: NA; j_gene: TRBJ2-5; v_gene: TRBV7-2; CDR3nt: TGTGCCAGCAGCTTAGGGCCCGCGATGGGGGGCCAAGAGACCCAGTACTTC; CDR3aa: CASSLGPAMGGQETQYF
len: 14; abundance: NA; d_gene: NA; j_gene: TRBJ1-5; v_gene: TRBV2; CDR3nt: TGTGCCAGCACGCGAGACAGGAACAATCAGCCCCAGCATTTT; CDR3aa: CASTRDRNNQPQHF
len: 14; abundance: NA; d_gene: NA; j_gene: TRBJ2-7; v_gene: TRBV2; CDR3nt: TGTGCCAGCAGCGCTCCCGACACAGTCTACGAGCAGTACTTC; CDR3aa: CASSAPDTVYEQYF
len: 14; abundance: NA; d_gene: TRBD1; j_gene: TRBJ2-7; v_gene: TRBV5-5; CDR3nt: TGTGCCAGCAGCTTGTTCGGACAGGCGTACGAGCAGTACTTC; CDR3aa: CASSLFGQAYEQYF
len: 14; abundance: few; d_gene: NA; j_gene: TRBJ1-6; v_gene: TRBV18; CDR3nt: TGTGCCAGCTCCCCCGGGATCCGCTTTTCACCCCTCCACTTT; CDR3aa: CASSPGIRFSPLHF
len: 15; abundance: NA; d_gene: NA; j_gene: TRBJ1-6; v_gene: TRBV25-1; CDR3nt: TGTGCCAGCAGTGGGGGCGGATACAATAATTCACCCCTCCACTTT; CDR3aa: CASSGGGYNNSPLHF
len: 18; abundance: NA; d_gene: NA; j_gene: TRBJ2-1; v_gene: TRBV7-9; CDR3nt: TGTGCCAGCAGCTTAGCATCGATGACGGGACAGCGGGCCAGGGAGCAGTTCTTC; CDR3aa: CASSLASMTGQRAREQFF
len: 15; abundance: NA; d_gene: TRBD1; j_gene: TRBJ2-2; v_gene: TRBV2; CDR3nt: TGTGCCAGCAGCGCCGGGACAGGTTACACCGGGGAGCTGTTTTTT; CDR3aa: CASSAGTGYTGELFF
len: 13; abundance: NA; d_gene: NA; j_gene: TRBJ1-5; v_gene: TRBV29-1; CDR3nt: TGCAGCGTTGACAGGGTGTCCAATCAGCCCCAGCATTTT; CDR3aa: CSVDRVSNQPQHF
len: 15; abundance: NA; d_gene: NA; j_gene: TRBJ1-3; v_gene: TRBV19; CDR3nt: TGTGCCAGTAGCCCTACAGGATCCTCTGGAAACACCATATATTTT; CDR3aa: CASSPTGSSGNTIYF
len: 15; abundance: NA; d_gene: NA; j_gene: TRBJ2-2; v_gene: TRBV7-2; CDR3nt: TGTGCCAGCAGCTCCCGAGGGGGTAGCACCGGGGAGCTGTTTTTT; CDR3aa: CASSSRGGSTGELFF
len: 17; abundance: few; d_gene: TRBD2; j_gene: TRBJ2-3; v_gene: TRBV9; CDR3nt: TGTGCCAGCAGCTTTTCCGGGACTAGCGGGAGCACAGATACGCAGTATTTT; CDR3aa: CASSFSGTSGSTDTQYF
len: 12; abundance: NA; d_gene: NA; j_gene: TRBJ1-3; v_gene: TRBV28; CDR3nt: TGTGCCAGCAGTCGGGGGGCCGGCACCATATATTTT; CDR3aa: CASSRGAGTIYF
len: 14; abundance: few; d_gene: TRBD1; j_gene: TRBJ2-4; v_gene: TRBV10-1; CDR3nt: TGCGCCAGCAGTGAGTACGGGACAGGGACCATTCAGTACTTC; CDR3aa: CASSEYGTGTIQYF
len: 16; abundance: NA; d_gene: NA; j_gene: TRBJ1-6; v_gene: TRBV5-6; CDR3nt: TGTGCCAGCAGCTTGTGGGCTTTGGCAGGGGTTTCACCCCTCCACTTT; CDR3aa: CASSLWALAGVSPLHF
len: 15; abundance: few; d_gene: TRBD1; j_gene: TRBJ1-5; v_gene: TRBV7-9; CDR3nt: TGTGCCAGCAGCTCCGCGGGACAGGGGAATCAGCCCCAGCATTTT; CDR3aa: CASSSAGQGNQPQHF
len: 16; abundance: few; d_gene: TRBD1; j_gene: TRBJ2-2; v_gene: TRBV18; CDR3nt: TGTGCCAGCTCACCGGGACAGGGGGCCGGCACCGGGGAGCTGTTTTTT; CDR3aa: CASSPGQGAGTGELFF
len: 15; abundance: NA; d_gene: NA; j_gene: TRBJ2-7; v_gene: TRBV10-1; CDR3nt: TGCGCCAGGAATGAAGCCGAGGATTTCCCCTACGAGCAGTACTTC; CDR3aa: CARNEAEDFPYEQYF
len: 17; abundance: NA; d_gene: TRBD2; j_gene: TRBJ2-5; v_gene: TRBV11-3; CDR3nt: TGTGCCAGCAGCTTAGGCAGGACTAGCGGGAGATTGGAAACCCAGTACTTC; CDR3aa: CASSLGRTSGRLETQYF
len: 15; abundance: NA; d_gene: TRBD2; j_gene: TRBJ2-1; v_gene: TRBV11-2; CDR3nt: TGTGCCAGCAGCTTCCAGCGGGAGGGCTACAATGAGCAGTTCTTC; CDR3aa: CASSFQREGYNEQFF
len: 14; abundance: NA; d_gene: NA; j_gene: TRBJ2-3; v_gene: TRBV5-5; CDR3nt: TGTGCCAGCAGCTTCTTGACAGACACAGATACGCAGTATTTT; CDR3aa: CASSFLTDTDTQYF
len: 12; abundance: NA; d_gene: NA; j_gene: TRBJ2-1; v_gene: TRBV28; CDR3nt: TGTGCCAGCACCCCCGGCGGGCATGAGCAGTTCTTC; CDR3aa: CASTPGGHEQFF
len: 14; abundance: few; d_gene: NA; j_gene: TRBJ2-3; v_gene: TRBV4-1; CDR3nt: TGCGCTTCTTCGGACAGCACCGACACAGATACGCAGTATTTT; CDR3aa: CASSDSTDTDTQYF
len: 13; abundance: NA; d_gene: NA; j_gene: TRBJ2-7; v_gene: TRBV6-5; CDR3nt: TGTGCCAGCTCGGGGGACAGTACTTACGAGCAGTACTTC; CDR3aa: CASSGDSTYEQYF
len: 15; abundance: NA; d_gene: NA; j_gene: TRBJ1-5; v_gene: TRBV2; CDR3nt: TGTGCCAGCAGTGACGGCCAGGGCGGCCATCAGCCCCAGCATTTT; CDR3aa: CASSDGQGGHQPQHF
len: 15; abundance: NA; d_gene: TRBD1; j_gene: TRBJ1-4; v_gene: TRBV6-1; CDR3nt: TGTGCCAGCAGTGAACCGGGACAGGGGCGTGAAAAACTGTTTTTT; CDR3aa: CASSEPGQGREKLFF